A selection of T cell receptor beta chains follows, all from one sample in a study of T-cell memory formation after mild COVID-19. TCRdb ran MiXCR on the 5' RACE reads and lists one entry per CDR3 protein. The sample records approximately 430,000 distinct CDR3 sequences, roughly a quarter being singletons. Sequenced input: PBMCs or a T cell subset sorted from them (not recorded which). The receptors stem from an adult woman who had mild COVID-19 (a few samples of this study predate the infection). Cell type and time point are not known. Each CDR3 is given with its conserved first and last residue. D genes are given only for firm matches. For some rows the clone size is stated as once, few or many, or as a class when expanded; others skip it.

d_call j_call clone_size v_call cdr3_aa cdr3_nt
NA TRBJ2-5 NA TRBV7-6 CASSFDLGAETQYF TGTGCCAGCAGCTTCGATTTGGGTGCAGAGACCCAGTACTTC
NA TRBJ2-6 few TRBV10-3 CAISGPGSTDGANVLTF TGTGCCATCAGTGGACCGGGATCTACGGATGGGGCCAACGTCCTGACTTTC
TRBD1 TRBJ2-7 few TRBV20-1 CSARSRGLREQYF TGCAGTGCTAGGAGCAGGGGGCTCAGGGAGCAGTACTTC
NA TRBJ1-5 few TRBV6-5 CASSATGGSQPQHF TGTGCCAGCAGTGCCACGGGGGGCAGTCAGCCCCAGCATTTT
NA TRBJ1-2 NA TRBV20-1 CSASPREDGYTF TGCAGTGCTAGTCCCAGGGAGGATGGCTACACCTTC
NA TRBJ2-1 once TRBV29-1 CSVEHRYNKQFF TGCAGCGTTGAACACCGCTACAATAAGCAGTTCTTC
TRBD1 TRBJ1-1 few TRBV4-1 CASSQLVTGNLEAFF TGCGCCAGCAGCCAACTTGTGACAGGGAACCTTGAGGCTTTCTTT
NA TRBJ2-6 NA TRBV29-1 CSVTPTGANVLTF TGCAGCGTTACCCCAACTGGGGCCAACGTCCTGACTTTC
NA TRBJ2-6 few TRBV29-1 CSIRGSGANVLTF TGCAGCATCAGGGGCTCTGGGGCCAACGTCCTGACTTTC
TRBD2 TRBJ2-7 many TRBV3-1 CASSELGSGGNEQYF TGTGCCAGCAGCGAACTAGGGAGCGGGGGCAACGAGCAGTACTTC
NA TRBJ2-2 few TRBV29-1 CSASFGSTGELFF TGCAGCGCCTCGTTCGGGTCCACCGGGGAGCTGTTTTTT
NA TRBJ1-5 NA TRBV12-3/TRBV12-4 CASSALVGQPQHF TGTGCCAGCAGTGCCTTGGTAGGTCAGCCCCAGCATTTT
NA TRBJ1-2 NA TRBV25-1 CASSGQGSYGGYTF TGTGCCAGCAGTGGGCAGGGGAGCTATGGTGGCTACACCTTC
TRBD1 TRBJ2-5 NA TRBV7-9 CASSPGRWDRDQETQYF TGTGCCAGCAGCCCCGGAAGATGGGACAGGGACCAAGAGACCCAGTACTTC
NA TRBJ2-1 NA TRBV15 CATSRPGQATYNEQFF TGTGCCACCAGCAGACCGGGACAAGCCACCTACAATGAGCAGTTCTTC
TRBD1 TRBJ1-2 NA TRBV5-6 CASVRTGTASHGYTF TGTGCCAGCGTCCGGACCGGGACAGCGAGCCATGGCTACACCTTC
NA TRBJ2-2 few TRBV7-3 CASSLRGPTTGELFF TGTGCCAGCAGCTTAAGGGGACCAACCACCGGGGAGCTGTTTTTT
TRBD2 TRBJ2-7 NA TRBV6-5 CATRGLSGTSGALYEQYF TGTGCCACGCGAGGATTATCCGGGACTAGCGGAGCCCTCTACGAGCAGTACTTC
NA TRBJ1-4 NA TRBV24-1 CATSDSGVGEKLFF TGTGCCACCAGTGATTCAGGGGTCGGTGAAAAACTGTTTTTT
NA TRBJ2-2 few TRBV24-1 CATSWGSGNTGELFF TGTGCCACCTCTTGGGGTAGCGGAAACACCGGGGAGCTGTTTTTT
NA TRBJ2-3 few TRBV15 CATSRAGAGGTDTQYF TGTGCCACCAGCAGAGCGGGGGCAGGTGGCACAGATACGCAGTATTTT
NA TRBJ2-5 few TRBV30 CAWSGTGVQETQYF TGTGCCTGGAGTGGTACAGGAGTCCAAGAGACCCAGTACTTC
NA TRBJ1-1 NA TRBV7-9 CASSSRWLVF TGTGCCAGCAGCTCCAGGTGGTTGGTTTTT
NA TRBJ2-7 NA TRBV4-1 CASSQGLGLGTYEQYF TGCGCCAGCAGCCAAGGGCTAGGTTTGGGAACCTACGAGCAGTACTTC
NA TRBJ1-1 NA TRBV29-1 CSVSHWVRTEAFF TGCAGCGTTTCTCACTGGGTGCGAACTGAAGCTTTCTTT
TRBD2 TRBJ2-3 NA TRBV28 CASKGLVADTQYF TGTGCCAGCAAGGGACTAGTTGCAGATACGCAGTATTTT
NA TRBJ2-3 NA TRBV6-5 CASSLGRFTDTQYF TGTGCCAGCAGTTTGGGCAGATTCACAGATACGCAGTATTTT
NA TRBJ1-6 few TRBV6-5 CASSYSTGPNSPLHF TGTGCCAGCAGTTACTCGACGGGCCCAAATTCACCCCTCCACTTT
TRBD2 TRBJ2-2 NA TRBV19 CSSKVSGSYNTGELFF TGTTCCAGTAAGGTTAGCGGGAGTTATAACACCGGGGAGCTGTTTTTT
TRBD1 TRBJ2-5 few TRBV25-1 CASAEGQGSGETQYF TGTGCCAGCGCCGAGGGACAGGGGAGTGGGGAGACCCAGTACTTC
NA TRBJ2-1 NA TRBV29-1 CSAQGGSNEQFF TGCAGCGCCCAAGGAGGGAGCAATGAGCAGTTCTTC
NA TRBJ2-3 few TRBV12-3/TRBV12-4 CASTPAGGDTQYF TGTGCCAGCACCCCAGCCGGCGGGGATACGCAGTATTTT
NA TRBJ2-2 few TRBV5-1 CASSSGLTTGELFF TGCGCCAGCAGCTCGGGACTCACCACCGGGGAGCTGTTTTTT
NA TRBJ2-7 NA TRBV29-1 CSVEGQGIEQYF TGCAGCGTTGAGGGCCAGGGGATCGAGCAGTACTTC
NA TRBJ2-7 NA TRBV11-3 CASSLRGKAYEQYF TGTGCCAGCAGCTTACGAGGAAAAGCCTACGAGCAGTACTTC
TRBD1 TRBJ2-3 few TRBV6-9 CASSYKFPGQGATDTQYF TGTGCCAGCAGTTATAAATTTCCGGGACAGGGGGCAACAGATACGCAGTATTTT
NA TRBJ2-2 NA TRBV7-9 CASSLAASRTGELFF TGTGCCAGCAGCTTAGCGGCTAGCCGTACCGGGGAGCTGTTTTTT
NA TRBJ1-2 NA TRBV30 CAWSSGTMQYGYTF TGTGCCTGGAGTTCCGGGACTATGCAATATGGCTACACCTTC
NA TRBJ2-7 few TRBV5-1 CASSVGTATLYEQYF TGCGCCAGCAGCGTTGGGACCGCGACCTTATACGAGCAGTACTTC
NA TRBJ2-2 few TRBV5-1 CASRFGPPGELFF TGCGCCAGCAGGTTTGGACCGCCCGGGGAGCTGTTTTTT
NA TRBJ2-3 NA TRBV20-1 CSARRGYSSTDTQYF TGCAGTGCCCGACGCGGATATTCGAGCACAGATACGCAGTATTTT
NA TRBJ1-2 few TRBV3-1 CASSQDRGYTF TGTGCCAGCAGCCAAGATAGAGGCTACACCTTC
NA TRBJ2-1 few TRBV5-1 CASSPGPANYNEQFF TGCGCCAGCAGCCCGGGACCGGCCAACTACAATGAGCAGTTCTTC
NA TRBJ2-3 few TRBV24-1 CATSAPYITDTQYF TGTGCCACCAGTGCCCCTTATATTACAGATACGCAGTATTTT
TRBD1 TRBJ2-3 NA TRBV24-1 CATSDQDRGSTDTQYF TGTGCCACCAGTGACCAAGACAGGGGGAGCACAGATACGCAGTATTTT
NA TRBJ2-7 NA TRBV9 CASSVVGAAGGEQYF TGTGCCAGCAGCGTAGTAGGAGCGGCAGGGGGGGAGCAGTACTTC
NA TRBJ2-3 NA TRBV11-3 CASSLSGSVDTQYF TGTGCCAGCAGCTTAAGCGGGTCCGTAGATACGCAGTATTTT
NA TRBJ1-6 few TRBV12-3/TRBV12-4 CASSFSGTRAPLHF TGTGCCAGCAGTTTTTCGGGGACTAGGGCACCCCTCCACTTT
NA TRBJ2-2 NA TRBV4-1 CASSQDEGMGTGELFF TGCGCCAGCAGCCAAGATGAGGGAATGGGGACCGGGGAGCTGTTTTTT
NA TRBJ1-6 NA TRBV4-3 CASSRRGDDNSPLHF TGCGCCAGCAGCCGAAGGGGCGATGATAATTCACCCCTCCACTTT